Detailed here is one T cell receptor beta chain. Its antigen is unidentified. These data originate in a study of breast tumors, draining lymph nodes, adjacent tissues. Study outcomes and limitations: Compared with lymph nodes, tumors were less diverse; compared with nontumor tissue, more. Tumor and nontumor repertoires were significantly more similar in luminal-like than in basal-like breast cancer.

A single record per CDR3 protein comes from TCRdb applying MiXCR to the multiplex PCR reads. The sample includes approximately 130,000 distinct CDR3 sequences, around 20% of them seen just once. Samples came from axillary lymph nodes draining the breast cancer. CDR3 size: 15 residues. In germline, CDR1 is SGHTA, CDR2 FQGNSA. The germline V and J ends were trimmed by 1 base and 2 bases, with 11 bases remaining between them. This TCR was sampled from a female donor with breast cancer. Some clones in this sample may be carry-over from other donors' samples. The rearrangement joins TRBV7-2 to TRBJ1-2; TRBD1 is a possible D gene (5 bases). Sequences were obtained from axillary lymph node tissue. The CDR3 nucleotides read TGTGCCAGCAGCTTAGGAAGGGCAGGGAACTATGGCTACACCTTC. It encodes CASSLGRAGNYGYTF.